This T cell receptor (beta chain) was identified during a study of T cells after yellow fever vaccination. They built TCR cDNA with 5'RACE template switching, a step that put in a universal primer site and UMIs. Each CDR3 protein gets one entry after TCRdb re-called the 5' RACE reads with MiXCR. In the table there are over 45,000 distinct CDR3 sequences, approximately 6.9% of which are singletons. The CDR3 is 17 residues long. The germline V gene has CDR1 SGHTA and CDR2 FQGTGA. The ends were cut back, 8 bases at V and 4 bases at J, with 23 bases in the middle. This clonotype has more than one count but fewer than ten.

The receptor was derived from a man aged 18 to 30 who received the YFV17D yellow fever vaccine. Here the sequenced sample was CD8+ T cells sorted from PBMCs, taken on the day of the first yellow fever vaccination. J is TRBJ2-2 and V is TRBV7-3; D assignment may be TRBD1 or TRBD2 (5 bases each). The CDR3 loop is CASSEGSGPRGTGELFF. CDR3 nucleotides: TGTGCCAGCTCCGAGGGGAGCGGCCCCCGGGGCACCGGGGAGCTGTTTTTT.